The entry below describes one T cell receptor beta chain. No antigen is known for it. Repertoires were generated with immunoSEQ multiplex PCR, while TCRdb's copy carries only in-frame clones and drops some. The table lists tens of thousands of clones, nearly 90% of them singletons, with around 12% in the top ten. The sample comes from a study of OX40 agonist ivuxolimab in advanced cancers. Study details: Ivuxolimab, an antibody that agonizes OX40 (CD134), was administered to the patients. Antecedent anti-PD-1, anti-PD-L1 or anti-CTLA-4 therapy was permissible, with approximately 44% having received some.

Overall study results and limits: Expanded peripheral T-cell antigen specificity went undetermined.

Trimming stripped 2 bases from V and 1 base from J, with 4 bases between. This CDR3 has 13 residues. CDR1 is MDHEN, CDR2 SYDVKM, per germline. This chain connects TRBV28 to TRBJ2-3; D remains ambiguous. This sequence originates from an adult with an advanced solid tumor such as melanoma, head and neck, liver or kidney cancer. The sequencing used CD4+ or CD8+ T cells sorted from blood, collected in a trial of the OX40 agonist ivuxolimab. CDR3 sequence: CASSLGRTDTQYF. The CDR3 DNA sequence: TGTGCCAGCAGTTTAGGCCGCACAGATACGCAGTATTTT.